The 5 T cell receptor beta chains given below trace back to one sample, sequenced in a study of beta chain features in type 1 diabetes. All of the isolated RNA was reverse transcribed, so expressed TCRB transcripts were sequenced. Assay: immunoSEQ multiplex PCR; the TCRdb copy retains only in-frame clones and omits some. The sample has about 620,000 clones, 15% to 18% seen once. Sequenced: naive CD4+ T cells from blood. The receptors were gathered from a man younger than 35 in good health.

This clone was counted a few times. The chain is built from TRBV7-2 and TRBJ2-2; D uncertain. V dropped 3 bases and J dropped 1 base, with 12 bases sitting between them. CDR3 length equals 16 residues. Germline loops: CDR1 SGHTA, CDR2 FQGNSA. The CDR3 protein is CASSFRAIGNTGELFF. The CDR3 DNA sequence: TGTGCCAGCAGCTTCAGAGCTATAGGGAACACCGGGGAGCTGTTTTTT.

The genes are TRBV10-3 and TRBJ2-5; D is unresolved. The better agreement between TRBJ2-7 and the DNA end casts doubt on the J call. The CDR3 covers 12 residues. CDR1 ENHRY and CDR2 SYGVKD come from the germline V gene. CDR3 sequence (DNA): TGTGCCATCAGTGAATCCCCCTACGAGCAGTACTTC. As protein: CAISESPYEQYF.

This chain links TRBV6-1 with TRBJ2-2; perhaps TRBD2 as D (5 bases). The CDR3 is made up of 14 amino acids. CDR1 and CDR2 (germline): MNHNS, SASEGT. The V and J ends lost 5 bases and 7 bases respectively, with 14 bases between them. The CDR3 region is CASSPQRGSGELFF. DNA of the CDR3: TGTGCCAGCAGTCCCCAACGGGGAAGCGGGGAGCTGTTTTTT.

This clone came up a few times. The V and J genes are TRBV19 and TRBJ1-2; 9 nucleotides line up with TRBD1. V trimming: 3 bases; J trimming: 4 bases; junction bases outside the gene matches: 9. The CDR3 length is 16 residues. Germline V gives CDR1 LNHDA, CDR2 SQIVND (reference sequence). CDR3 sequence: CASSITGTGSLYGYTF. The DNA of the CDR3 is TGTGCCAGTAGTATTACCGGGACAGGGTCGCTCTATGGCTACACCTTC. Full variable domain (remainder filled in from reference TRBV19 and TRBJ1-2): DGGITQSPKYLFRKEGQNVTLSCEQNLNHDAMYWYRQDPGQGLRLIYYSQIVNDFQKGDIAEGYSVSREKKESFPLTVTSAQKNPTAFYLCASSITGTGSLYGYTFGSGTRLTVV.

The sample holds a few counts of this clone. The CDR3 sequence: CASRTGQSYGYTF. CDR3 sequence (DNA): TGTGCCAGCAGGACGGGACAGAGCTATGGCTACACCTTC. The chain has TRBV28 and TRBJ1-2; 7 nucleotides align to TRBD1. Trimming removed 6 bases from V and 4 bases from J; junction bases left unmatched: 5. This CDR3 region has 13 residues. Germline CDR1 and CDR2: MDHEN and SYDVKM.